These 21 T cell receptor beta chains were all obtained from the same sample, sequenced in a study of cytomegalovirus exposure and HLA in healthy donors. Amplification used 60 Vbeta primers and 13 Jbeta primers. Method: immunoSEQ multiplex PCR; TCRdb's copy keeps in-frame clones and lacks some. This table lists some 200,000 clones. Sequenced sample: PBMCs. These receptors all stem from a boy younger than 18 in good health and CMV-seronegative.

The chain recombines TRBV29-1 with TRBJ2-5; weak D call: TRBD2 (7 bases). CDR3 size: 13 residues. V was trimmed by 7 bases and J by 4 bases, leaving 16 bases between them. Germline values: CDR1 SQVTM, CDR2 ANQGSEA. CDR3 nucleotides: TGCAGCGCCGGGGGGCACGAGCGAGAGACCCAGTACTTC. Protein sequence: CSAGGHERETQYF. Supplemented by reference TRBV29-1 and TRBJ2-5, the full variable domain reads SAVISQKPSRDICQRGTSLTIQCQVDSQVTMMFWYRQQPGQSLTLIATANQGSEATYESGFVIDKFPISRPNLTFSTLTVSNMSPEDSSIYLCSAGGHERETQYFGPGTRLLVL.

The CDR3 spells CASSTRDRGSYEQYF. The CDR3 DNA reads TGTGCCAGCAGTACCCGGGACAGGGGATCCTACGAGCAGTACTTC. The chain employs TRBV28 and TRBJ2-7, with 10 positions matching TRBD1. J lost 1 base, V lost 5 bases, and 5 bases had no gene match. Germline V CDR1 and CDR2: MDHEN, SYDVKM. The CDR3 covers 15 residues.

This chain links TRBV19 with TRBJ2-7; TRBD1 is a possible D gene (6 bases). The germline V and J ends were trimmed by 4 bases and 3 bases, with 10 bases remaining between them. Germline values: CDR1 LNHDA, CDR2 SQIVND (reference sequence). This CDR3 has 13 residues. CDR3 sequence: CASSSGQNYEQYF. The CDR3 DNA reads TGTGCCAGTAGTAGTGGACAGAACTACGAGCAGTACTTC.

The rearrangement joins TRBV11-2 to TRBJ2-7, with D possibly matching TRBD2 (5 bases). Germline lookup yields CDR1 SGHAT and CDR2 FQNNGV. CDR3 length: 15 residues. Trimming stripped 0 bases from V and 6 bases from J, with 15 bases between. For the CDR3, the DNA is TGTGCCAGCAGCTTAGAGGGCGGCCTGGGGAGCGAGCAGTACTTC. It is translated as CASSLEGGLGSEQYF.

The CDR3 reads CASSPTGSTLYEQYF. For the CDR3, the DNA is TGTGCCAGCAGCCCGACAGGGTCCACCCTCTACGAGCAGTACTTC. V gene TRBV7-6 combines with J gene TRBJ2-7, with TRBD1 matching over 7 bases. The V and J ends lost 5 bases and 3 bases, in that order; junction bases with no gene match: 10. CDR1 and CDR2 from the germline V gene are SGHVS and FNYEAQ. This CDR3 contains 15 residues.

The chain employs TRBV5-8 and TRBJ2-1; TRBD1 matches 12 bases. This CDR3 comprises 15 residues. Trimming took 2 bases from V and 6 from J; bases not matched to a gene: 3. CDR1 is SGHTS and CDR2 is YDEGEE in the germline V gene. The CDR3 DNA is TGTGCCAGCAGCTTTGGGACAGGGGGCGGCAATGAGCAGTTCTTC. Protein product: CASSFGTGGGNEQFF.

The chain recombines TRBV30 with TRBJ2-2; a possible D gene is TRBD1 (5 bases). Trimming cost V 1 base and J 6 bases, with 15 bases left between them. The CDR3 runs to 15 residues. CDR1 is GTSNPN and CDR2 is SVGIG in the germline V gene (reference sequence). CDR3 sequence: CAWSAPSRGPGELFF. CDR3 bases: TGTGCCTGGAGTGCCCCCTCAAGGGGCCCCGGGGAGCTGTTTTTT.

The V gene is TRBV11-2, the J gene TRBJ1-2; D gene uncertain. The CDR3 consists of 15 residues. Trimming took off 9 bases at V and 1 base at J, with 18 bases between the two ends. Germline V gene sequence: CDR1 SGHAT, CDR2 FQNNGV. This CDR3 is CASGSVRSRNYGYTF. The CDR3, as DNA: TGTGCCAGTGGTTCGGTCCGTAGTCGTAACTATGGCTACACCTTC.

The chain recombines TRBV2 with TRBJ2-7; 8 bases agree with TRBD2. J gave up 7 bases and V 8 bases, and 16 bases lay outside the gene matches. Germline-derived CDR1 and CDR2 are SNHLY and FYNNEI. The CDR3 contains 15 residues. This CDR3 is CASGGLAGPLGEQYF. Here the CDR3 DNA reads TGTGCCAGCGGGGGGTTAGCGGGACCCCTGGGGGAGCAGTACTTC. The full variable domain, in which reference TRBV2 and TRBJ2-7 provide the parts outside the CDR3, is EPEVTQTPSHQVTQMGQEVILRCVPISNHLYFYWYRQILGQKVEFLVSFYNNEISEKSEIFDDQFSVERPDGSNFTLKIRSTKLEDSAMYFCASGGLAGPLGEQYFGPGTRLTVT.

This sequence joins TRBV7-2 and TRBJ2-2; 16 bases are a match to TRBD2. Germline CDR1 SGHTA, CDR2 FQGNSA. This CDR3 has 18 amino acids. J was trimmed by 7 bases and V by 4 bases; bases with no gene match: 9. CDR3 bases: TGTGCCAGCAGCTCCCCGGGACTAGCGGGGGGGCGGGGCGGGGAGCTGTTTTTT. It yields the protein CASSSPGLAGGRGGELFF.

The chain uses TRBV10-3 and TRBJ2-2; maybe TRBD2 (7 bases). Deletions cut 8 bases from V and 7 bases from J, with 11 bases between. The V gene's germline CDR1 is ENHRY and CDR2 SYGVKD. The CDR3 consists of 12 residues. The CDR3 loop reads CAIGGADGELFF. CDR3 DNA sequence: TGTGCCATCGGGGGGGCTGACGGGGAGCTGTTTTTT.

The chain combines TRBV6-5 with TRBJ2-5; 9 nucleotides line up with TRBD1. The CDR3 extends over 15 amino acids. Germline V lookup: CDR1 MNHEY, CDR2 SVGAGI. V was clipped by 2 bases and J by 5 bases; unmatched bases: 6. As DNA, the CDR3 is TGTGCCAGCAGTTACCCCGGGACAGGGAGGGAGACCCAGTACTTC. Its protein product is CASSYPGTGRETQYF.

The rearrangement joins TRBV27 to TRBJ2-2; TRBD2 matches 8 bases. J gave up 6 bases and V 7 bases, and 4 bases lay outside the gene matches. CDR1 MNHEY and CDR2 SMNVEV come from the germline V gene (reference sequence). CDR3 size: 13 residues. The chain's CDR3 is CASTRGGAGELFF. For the CDR3, the DNA is TGTGCCAGCACACGGGGGGGGGCCGGGGAGCTGTTTTTT.

The CDR3 spells CASRGETGEAFF. CDR3 DNA: TGTGCCAGCAGGGGGGAGACAGGGGAAGCTTTCTTT. This chain links TRBV7-9 with TRBJ1-1; TRBD1 matches at 7 bases. V was pared by 6 bases and J by 8 bases, with 6 bases of the junction left unmatched. The germline gives CDR1 SEHNR, CDR2 FQNEAQ (reference sequence). CDR3 length: 12 residues. The full variable domain, rest sourced from reference TRBV7-9 and TRBJ1-1, is DTGVSQNPRHKITKRGQNVTFRCDPISEHNRLYWYRQTLGQGPEFLTYFQNEAQLEKSRLLSDRFSAERPKGSFSTLEIQRTEQGDSAMYLCASRGETGEAFFGQGTRLTVV.

This chain connects TRBV4-3 to TRBJ2-1; 7 bases fit TRBD1. Germline CDR1 and CDR2: LGHNA and YSLEER. The CDR3 runs to 15 residues. V shed 0 bases and J 6 bases; nucleotides not matched to a gene: 5. The CDR3 is CASSQEEGAVNEQFF. Written as DNA, the CDR3 is TGCGCCAGCAGCCAAGAAGAGGGGGCGGTCAATGAGCAGTTCTTC.

V is TRBV2 and J is TRBJ2-1; 9 positions match TRBD2. Germline CDR1 SNHLY, CDR2 FYNNEI. This CDR3 spans 14 amino acids. The ends lost 8 bases at V and 6 bases at J; junction bases unmatched: 8. The CDR3 DNA reads TGTGCCAGCGTTTCCCTAGCGGGACCCAATGAGCAGTTCTTC. Its protein is CASVSLAGPNEQFF.

The chain couples TRBV5-1 to TRBJ2-7; D possibly corresponds to TRBD1 (7 bases). The germline V gene encodes CDR1 SGHRS and CDR2 YFSETQ. The CDR3 is 15 amino acids. V was clipped by 4 bases and J by 4 bases, with 18 bases between them. The CDR3 bases are TGCGCCAGCAGCACGGCGGGACAGACGATGTACGAGCAGTACTTC. Its translation: CASSTAGQTMYEQYF.

The chain links TRBV30 to TRBJ2-1; TRBD2 matches at 9 bases. V lost 8 bases and J lost 7; bases outside the gene matches: 12. Germline assignment: CDR1 GTSNPN and CDR2 SVGIG (reference sequence). The CDR3 has 14 amino acids. CDR3: CARAGGGAQNEQFF. CDR3 nucleotides: TGTGCCCGCGCCGGCGGGGGGGCCCAGAATGAGCAGTTCTTC.

The chain couples TRBV4-2 to TRBJ2-3, with 7 bases fitting TRBD1. V trimming: 7 bases; J trimming: 4 bases; junction bases outside the gene matches: 23. The CDR3 consists of 19 residues. Germline lookup yields CDR1 LGHNA and CDR2 YNFKEQ. The CDR3 nucleotides read TGTGCCAGCACCTACAAGGGCAAGGTACCAGGGGGATATTCAGATACGCAGTATTTT. It codes for CASTYKGKVPGGYSDTQYF.

J is TRBJ2-3 and V is TRBV19; maybe TRBD1 (7 bases). Trimming took off 6 bases at V and 5 bases at J, with 12 bases between the two ends. The CDR3 totals 13 residues. CDR1 and CDR2 (germline): LNHDA, SQIVND (reference sequence). CDR3 DNA: TGTGCCAGTAGAAGGCAGGGGGGAGATACGCAGTATTTT. It yields the protein CASRRQGGDTQYF.

The V call is TRBV6-6, the J call TRBJ2-3, with a weak D call TRBD2 (6 bases). In germline, CDR1 is MNHNY, CDR2 SVGAGI (reference sequence). This CDR3 spans 16 amino acids. V was pared by 5 bases and J by 5 bases, with 20 bases between. CDR3 sequence reads: CASSPQTARGGDTQYF. The DNA of the CDR3 is TGTGCCAGCAGTCCGCAGACGGCGCGGGGAGGAGATACGCAGTATTTT.